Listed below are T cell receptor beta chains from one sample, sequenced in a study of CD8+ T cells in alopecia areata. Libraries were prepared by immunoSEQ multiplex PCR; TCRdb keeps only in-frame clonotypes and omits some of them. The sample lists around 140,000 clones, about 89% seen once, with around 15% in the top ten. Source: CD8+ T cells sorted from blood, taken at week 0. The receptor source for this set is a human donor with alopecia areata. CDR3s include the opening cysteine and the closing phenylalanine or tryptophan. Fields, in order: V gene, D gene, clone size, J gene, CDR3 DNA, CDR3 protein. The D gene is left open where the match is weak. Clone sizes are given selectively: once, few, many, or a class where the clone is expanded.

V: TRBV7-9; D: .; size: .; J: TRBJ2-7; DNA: TGTGCCAGCACCCCTCGGGGCAGAGCTTACGAGCAGTACTTC; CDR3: CASTPRGRAYEQYF
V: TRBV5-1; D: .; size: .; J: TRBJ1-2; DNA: TGCGCCAGCAGCTTCGCAGGGGATGGCTACACCTTC; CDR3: CASSFAGDGYTF
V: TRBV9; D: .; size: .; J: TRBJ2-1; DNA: TGTGCCAGCTGCCCTGGTGACCCTCACAATGAGCAGTTCTTC; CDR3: CASCPGDPHNEQFF
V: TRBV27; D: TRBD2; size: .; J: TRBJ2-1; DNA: TGTGCCAGCAGTTTACCGACTAGCGGGGGGGCGAATGAGCAGTTCTTC; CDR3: CASSLPTSGGANEQFF
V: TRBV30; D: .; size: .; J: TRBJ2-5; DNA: TGTGCCTGGAGTGGCGGCCAAGAGACCCAGTACTTC; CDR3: CAWSGGQETQYF
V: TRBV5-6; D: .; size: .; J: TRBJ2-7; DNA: TGTGCCAGCAGCTTGGGACTCCCGGGGCAGCAGTACTTC; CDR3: CASSLGLPGQQYF
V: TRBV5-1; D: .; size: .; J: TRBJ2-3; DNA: TGCGCCAGCAGCTTGGAAATCGGGGTTGATACGCAGTATTTT; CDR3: CASSLEIGVDTQYF
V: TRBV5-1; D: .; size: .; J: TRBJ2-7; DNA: TGCGCCAGCAGCTTGTATGGGAGCTCCTACGAGCAGTACTTC; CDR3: CASSLYGSSYEQYF
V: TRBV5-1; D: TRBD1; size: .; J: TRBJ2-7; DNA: TGCGCCAGCAGCGCGGGACAGGGATTGGGCGAGCAGTACTTC; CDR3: CASSAGQGLGEQYF
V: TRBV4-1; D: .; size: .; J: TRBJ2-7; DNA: TGCGCCAGCAGCCGCACGAGTGAGGGCCACGAGCAGTACTTC; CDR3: CASSRTSEGHEQYF
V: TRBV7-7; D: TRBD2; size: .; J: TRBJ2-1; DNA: TGTGCCAGCAGCTTAGTGGCTAGCGGGGGGAACAATGAGCAGTTCTTC; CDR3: CASSLVASGGNNEQFF
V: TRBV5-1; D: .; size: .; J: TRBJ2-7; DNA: TGCGCCAGCAGCTTATTGGTCCCGGGTGATGACGAGCAGTACTTC; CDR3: CASSLLVPGDDEQYF
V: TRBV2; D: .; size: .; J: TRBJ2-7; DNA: TGTGCCAGCACGACCCTCGAGCAGTACTTC; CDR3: CASTTLEQYF
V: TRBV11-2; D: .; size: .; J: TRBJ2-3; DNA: TGTGCCAGCAGCCTCGGACCGGTGCAGTATTTT; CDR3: CASSLGPVQYF
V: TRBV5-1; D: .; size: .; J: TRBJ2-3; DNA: TGCGCCAGCAGCTTAAGTAGTACAGATACGCAGTATTTT; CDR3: CASSLSSTDTQYF
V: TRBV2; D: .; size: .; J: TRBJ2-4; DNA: TGTGCCAGCGAGATCTCCAAAAACATTCAGTACTTC; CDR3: CASEISKNIQYF
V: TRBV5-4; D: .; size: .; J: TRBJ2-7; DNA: TGTGCCAGCAATGGGCAGTCGTCCGACGAGCAGTACTTC; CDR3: CASNGQSSDEQYF
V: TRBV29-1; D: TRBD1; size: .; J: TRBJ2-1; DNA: TGCAGCGTTGAAACCGGGACAGGGGAGTTCTTC; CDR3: CSVETGTGEFF
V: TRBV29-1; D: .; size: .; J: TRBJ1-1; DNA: TGCAGCGTTGCCGCAGTGAACACTGAAGCTTTCTTT; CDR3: CSVAAVNTEAFF
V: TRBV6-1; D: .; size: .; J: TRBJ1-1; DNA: TGTGCCAGCAGTGGGTTTGAGGGGAGAGCTTTCTTT; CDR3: CASSGFEGRAFF
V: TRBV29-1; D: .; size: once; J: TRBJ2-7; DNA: TGCAGCGTGCGGGCGGCCTCCTACGAGCAGTACTTC; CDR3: CSVRAASYEQYF
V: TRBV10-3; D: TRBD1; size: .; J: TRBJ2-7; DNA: TGTGCCACTACCTCTCCGGAGGACAGGGGGCTCGAGCAGTACTTC; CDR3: CATTSPEDRGLEQYF
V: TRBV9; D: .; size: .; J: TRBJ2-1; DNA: TGTGCCAGCAGCGTAGGACGAACCACCGATGAGCAGTTCTTC; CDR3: CASSVGRTTDEQFF
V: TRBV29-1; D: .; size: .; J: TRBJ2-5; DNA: TGCAGCGTTGATAACTTGGAACAAGAGACCCAGTACTTC; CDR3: CSVDNLEQETQYF
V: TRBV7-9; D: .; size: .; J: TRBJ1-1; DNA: TGTGCCAGCAGCTTAAAAAGGACTGAAGCTTTCTTT; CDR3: CASSLKRTEAFF
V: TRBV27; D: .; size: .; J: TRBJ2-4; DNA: TGTGCCAGCAGTTTAACCACAAACCAAGCCAAAAACATTCAGTACTTC; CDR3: CASSLTTNQAKNIQYF
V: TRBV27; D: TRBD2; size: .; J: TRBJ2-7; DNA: TGTGCCAGCAGTTTGTTTAGGTGGCGGGAGGGTCGCCGATACGAGCAGTACTTC; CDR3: CASSLFRWREGRRYEQYF
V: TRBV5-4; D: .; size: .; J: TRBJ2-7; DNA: TGTGCCAGCAGCTTGGGGCGGGGAGGCTACGAGCAGTACTTC; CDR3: CASSLGRGGYEQYF
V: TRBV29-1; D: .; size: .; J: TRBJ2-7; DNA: TGCAGCGTTCTTGTTACAGGGAGCTACGAGCAGTACTTC; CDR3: CSVLVTGSYEQYF
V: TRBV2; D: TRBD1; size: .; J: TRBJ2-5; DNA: TGTGCCAGCAGTGGGACAGGGATAACAACTCAAGAGACCCAGTACTTC; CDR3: CASSGTGITTQETQYF
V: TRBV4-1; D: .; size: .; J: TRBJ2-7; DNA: TGCGCCAGCAGCCACCCACGGGCGCAGCTTATGGACGAGCAGTACTTC; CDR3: CASSHPRAQLMDEQYF
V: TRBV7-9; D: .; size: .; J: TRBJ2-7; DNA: TGTGCCAGCAGTTTGCCGGAGTCCTACGAGCAGTACTTC; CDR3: CASSLPESYEQYF
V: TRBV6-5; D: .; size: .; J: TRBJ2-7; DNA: TGTGCCAGCAGCACCTTGGGCGAGCAGTACTTC; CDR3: CASSTLGEQYF
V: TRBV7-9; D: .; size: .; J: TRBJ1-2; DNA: TGTGCCAGCAGCTTAGATGGGCGCTATGGCTACACCTTC; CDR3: CASSLDGRYGYTF
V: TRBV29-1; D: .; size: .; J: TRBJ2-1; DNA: TGCAGCGTTGTGGAAGGGCTCTACAATGAGCAGTTCTTC; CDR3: CSVVEGLYNEQFF
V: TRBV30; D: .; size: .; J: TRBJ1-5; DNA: TGTGCCTGGAGTGCTGACAAGAATCAGCCCCAGCATTTT; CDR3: CAWSADKNQPQHF
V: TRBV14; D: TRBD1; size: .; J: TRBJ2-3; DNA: TGTGCCAGCAGCCAAGGGGGGACAGAGATCACAGATACGCAGTATTTT; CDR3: CASSQGGTEITDTQYF
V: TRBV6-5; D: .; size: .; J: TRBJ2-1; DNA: TGTGCCAGCAGCCCTAGTCCCGGTTACAATGAGCAGTTCTTC; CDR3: CASSPSPGYNEQFF
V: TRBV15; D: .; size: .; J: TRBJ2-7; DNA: TGTGCCACCAGCAGACCCCCCACCGACGAGCAGTACTTC; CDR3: CATSRPPTDEQYF
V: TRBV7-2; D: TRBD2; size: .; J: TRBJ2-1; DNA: TGTGCCAGCAGCTTCGGGGGGGAAGGGAATGAGCAGTTCTTC; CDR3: CASSFGGEGNEQFF
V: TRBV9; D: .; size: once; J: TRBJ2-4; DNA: TGTGCCAGCAGTCGGGGGGCGCAGACCAAAAACATTCAGTACTTC; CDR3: CASSRGAQTKNIQYF
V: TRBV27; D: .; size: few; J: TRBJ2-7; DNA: TGTGCCAGCAGCGACCCCACAGCCTACGAGCAGTACTTC; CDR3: CASSDPTAYEQYF
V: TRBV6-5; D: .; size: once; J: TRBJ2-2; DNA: TGTGCCAGCAGAAGGGCCGGGGAGCTGTTTTTT; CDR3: CASRRAGELFF
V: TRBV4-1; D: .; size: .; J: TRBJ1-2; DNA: TGCGCCAGCAGCCCGCCTCTGGGGGACCACGGCTACACCTTC; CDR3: CASSPPLGDHGYTF
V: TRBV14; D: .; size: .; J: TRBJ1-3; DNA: TGTGCCAGCAGCCAAGATTGGGGGTCCGGAAACACCATATATTTT; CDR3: CASSQDWGSGNTIYF